This T cell receptor beta chain was retrieved from a study of CD8 T cells in ankylosing spondylitis. A few counts support this clonotype. The CDR3 is made up of 14 amino acids. Germline loops: CDR1 DFQATT, CDR2 SNEGSKA (reference sequence). Trimming left V 3 bases short and J 2 bases short, with 11 bases between. TCRdb called the 5' RACE reads again in MiXCR, with one record for every CDR3 protein. The sample includes 300,000 to 350,000 distinct CDR3 sequences, about a fifth of them seen just once. Sequencing was carried out using blood, either unsorted or a sorted T cell fraction (not recorded which). The sequence came from a female donor with ankylosing spondylitis or in good health (not recorded which). The chain links TRBV20-1 to TRBJ2-1, with no clear D. The CDR3 DNA reads TGCAGTGCTAGGACCGGGCCCCCCTACAATGAGCAGTTCTTC. Its protein product is CSARTGPPYNEQFF.